A single sample gave rise to the 3 T cell receptor beta chains below, sequenced in a study of blood T cell repertoires in COVID-19. The assay was immunoSEQ multiplex PCR, and TCRdb's table has in-frame clones only and misses some. The data contain 100,000 or so clones, 65% to 90% of them singletons. The source material was peripheral blood. Every receptor here comes from a man aged 60 to 75 with acute or convalescent COVID-19.

The chain joins TRBV30 to TRBJ2-7; TRBD2 matches 8 bases. The V gene end was trimmed by 4 bases and the J gene end by 5 bases; junction bases not matched to a gene: 16. CDR3 length: 16 residues. CDR1 and CDR2 (germline): GTSNPN, SVGIG (reference sequence). The CDR3 spells CAWTTAGTRSNHEQYF. The CDR3 DNA sequence: TGTGCCTGGACTACTGCCGGGACTAGGAGTAACCACGAGCAGTACTTC.

The J gene is TRBJ2-3, the V gene TRBV4-1, with 9 bases fitting TRBD2. The junction had 9 bases not matched to a gene; V was cut back by 4 bases and J by 4 bases. The CDR3 loop spans 16 amino acids. The germline V gene has CDR1 MGHRA and CDR2 YSYEKL. CDR3 amino acids: CASSPILSGSADTQYF. CDR3 nucleotides: TGCGCCAGCAGCCCAATACTTAGCGGGAGTGCAGATACGCAGTATTTT.

This chain connects TRBV19 to TRBJ2-6, with TRBD2 as a possible D gene (6 bases). The length of the CDR3 is 15 residues. Trimming left V 5 bases short and J 2 bases short, with 10 bases between. Germline V gene data show CDR1 as LNHDA and CDR2 as SQIVND (reference sequence). CDR3 sequence: CASSVGGTGANVLTF. DNA of the CDR3: TGTGCCAGTAGTGTCGGAGGGACTGGGGCCAACGTCCTGACTTTC.